The 5 T cell receptor beta chains listed next were all sequenced from one sample in a study of blood T cell repertoires in COVID-19. Sequenced by immunoSEQ multiplex PCR; TCRdb stores in-frame clones only, minus some. The sample lists about 350,000 clones; over 85% were seen once. Sequenced sample: peripheral blood. Receptors originate from a woman aged 60-70 years with COVID-19, enrolled during active disease.

The rearrangement uses TRBV3-1 (or the pseudogene TRBV3-2) and TRBJ2-5; 11 positions match TRBD2. The CDR3 totals 16 residues. The junction had 5 bases not matched to a gene; V was cut back by 4 bases and J by 1 base. Germline CDR1 LGHDT, CDR2 YNNKEL (reference sequence). The CDR3: CASSPGLAGVQETQYF. Written as DNA, the CDR3 is TGTGCCAGCAGCCCCGGACTAGCGGGCGTCCAAGAGACCCAGTACTTC.

The chain joins TRBV7-2 to TRBJ1-2; 8 nucleotides line up with TRBD1. This CDR3 is 15 amino acids long. Per germline, CDR1 SGHTA and CDR2 FQGNSA. Germline trimming cut 1 base from V and 6 bases from J; bases unmatched to any gene: 7. The CDR3 bases are TGTGCCAGCAGCTTAGGTTACGGACAGGGCGATGGCTACACCTTC. Translated, it gives CASSLGYGQGDGYTF. The full variable domain, rest sourced from reference TRBV7-2 and TRBJ1-2, is GAGVSQSPSNKVTEKGKDVELRCDPISGHTALYWYRQSLGQGLEFLIYFQGNSAPDKSGLPSDRFSAERTGGSVSTLTIQRTQQEDSAVYLCASSLGYGQGDGYTFGSGTRLTVV.

As to this clone: Other DNA sequences within the sample encode an identical CDR3. The chain carries TRBV7-3 and TRBJ2-1, with D hard to call. V dropped 1 base and J dropped 0 bases, with 10 bases sitting between them. This CDR3 is built from 16 residues. Germline V gene data show CDR1 as SGHTA and CDR2 as FQGTGA. CDR3 in DNA: TGTGCCAGCAGCTTAAAATCGGTAAGCTCCTACAATGAGCAGTTCTTC. It specifies CASSLKSVSSYNEQFF.

J is TRBJ2-1 and V is TRBV5-1; a possible D gene is TRBD2 (6 bases). Trimming pared 7 bases from V and 0 bases from J, leaving 14 bases between. The CDR3 runs 15 residues. CDR1 and CDR2 from the germline V gene are SGHRS and YFSETQ. CDR3 residues: CASLGVGGSYNEQFF. Written as DNA, the CDR3 is TGCGCCAGCCTGGGTGTGGGGGGCTCCTACAATGAGCAGTTCTTC.

V and J are TRBV3-1 (or the pseudogene TRBV3-2) and TRBJ1-1, with D perhaps TRBD1 (6 bases). Trimming took 5 bases from V and 2 from J, leaving 12 bases between them. CDR1 and CDR2 (germline): LGHDT, YNNKEL (reference sequence). The CDR3 runs to 14 residues. The CDR3 nucleotides are TGTGCCAGCAGCGAACAACAGGGAAACACTGAAGCTTTCTTT. Encoded protein: CASSEQQGNTEAFF.